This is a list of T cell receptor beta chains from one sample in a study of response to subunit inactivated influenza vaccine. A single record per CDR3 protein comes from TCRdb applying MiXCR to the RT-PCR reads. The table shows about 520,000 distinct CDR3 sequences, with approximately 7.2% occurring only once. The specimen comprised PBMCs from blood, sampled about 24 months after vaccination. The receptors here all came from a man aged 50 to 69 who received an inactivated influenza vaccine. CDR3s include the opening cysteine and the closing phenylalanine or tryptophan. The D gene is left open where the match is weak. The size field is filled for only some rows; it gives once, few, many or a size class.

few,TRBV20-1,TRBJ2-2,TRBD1,TGCAGTGCTAGAGATCCGGCCGGGACAGCTACGAACACCGGGGAGCTGTTTTTT,CSARDPAGTATNTGELFF
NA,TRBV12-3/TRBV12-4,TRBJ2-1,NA,TGTGCCAGCAGTTTAGGGGAATACGGTGAGCAGTTCTTC,CASSLGEYGEQFF
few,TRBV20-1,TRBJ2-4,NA,TGCAGTGCTACTTCCTCCTTAGTCGATAGCATTCAGTACTTC,CSATSSLVDSIQYF
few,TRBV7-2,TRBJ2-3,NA,TGTGCCAGCAGCTTCACCGTGGATACGCAGTATTTT,CASSFTVDTQYF
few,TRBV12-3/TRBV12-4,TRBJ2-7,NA,TGTGCCAGCAGTTTAGCCCAGAGCTCCTACGAGCAGTACTTC,CASSLAQSSYEQYF
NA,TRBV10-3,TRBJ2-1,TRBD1,TGTGCCATCAGTGACCTCGGGACAGGGCAGGTTGAGCAGTTCTTC,CAISDLGTGQVEQFF
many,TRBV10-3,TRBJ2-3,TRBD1,TGTGCCATCAGCCAATTTTCAGGGGGCGGCGCAGATACGCAGTATTTT,CAISQFSGGGADTQYF
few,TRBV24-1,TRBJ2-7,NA,TGTGCCACCAGTGATGACAACAGGGACGAGCAGTACTTC,CATSDDNRDEQYF
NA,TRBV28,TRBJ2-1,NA,TGTGCCAGCAGGAGACCCGGGACCTCCTACAATGAGCAGTTCTTC,CASRRPGTSYNEQFF
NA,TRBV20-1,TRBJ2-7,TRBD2,TGCAGTGCTACCCTCCGCGGGAGGGAAAGCTCCTACGAGCAGTACTTC,CSATLRGRESSYEQYF
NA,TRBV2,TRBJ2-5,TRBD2,TGTGCCAGCAGCCCCGGGGGGGGACCCCTCGAAGAGACCCAGTACTTC,CASSPGGGPLEETQYF
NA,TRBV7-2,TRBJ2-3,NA,TGTGCCAGCAGCCCCGACTGGGGAGATACGCAGTATTTT,CASSPDWGDTQYF
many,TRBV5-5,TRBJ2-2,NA,TGTGCCAGCAGCTTTTGGAACACCGGGGAGCTGTTTTTT,CASSFWNTGELFF
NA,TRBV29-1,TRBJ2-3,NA,TGCAGCATCCACCAACCCAGAACCGGACAGAGCACAGATACGCAGTATTTT,CSIHQPRTGQSTDTQYF
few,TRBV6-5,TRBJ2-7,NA,TGTGCCAGCAGTTACCGACAGGACTACTACGAGCAGTACTTC,CASSYRQDYYEQYF
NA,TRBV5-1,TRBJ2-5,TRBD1,TGCGCCAGCAGCACGGGACAGTTAGGGGTCGAGACCCAGTACTTC,CASSTGQLGVETQYF
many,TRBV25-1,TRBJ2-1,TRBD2,TGTGCCAGCAGTCCCCACTCTGGGACTAGCGGATACAATGAGCAGTTCTTC,CASSPHSGTSGYNEQFF
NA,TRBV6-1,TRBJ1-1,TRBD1,TGTGCCAGCAGTGGGAGCGGACAGGGTGGCACTGAAGCTTTCTTT,CASSGSGQGGTEAFF
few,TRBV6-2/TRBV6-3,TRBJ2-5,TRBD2,TGTGCCAGCAGGACCTGGACTAGCGGAGCCCAAGAGACCCAGTACTTC,CASRTWTSGAQETQYF
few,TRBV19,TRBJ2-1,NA,TGTGCCAGTAGTATAGCGGGGATCTCCTACAATGAGCAGTTCTTC,CASSIAGISYNEQFF
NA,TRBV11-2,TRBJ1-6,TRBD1,TGTGCCAGCAAGGCAGGGGGTAATTCACCCCTCCACTTT,CASKAGGNSPLHF
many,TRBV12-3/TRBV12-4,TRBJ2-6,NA,TGTGCCACCCGGGACTCTGGGGCCAACGTCCTGACTTTC,CATRDSGANVLTF
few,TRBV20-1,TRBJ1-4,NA,TGCAGTGCTAGAGAAATTCAGCCTGCAACTAATGAAAAACTGTTTTTT,CSAREIQPATNEKLFF
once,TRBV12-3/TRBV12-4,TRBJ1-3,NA,TGTGCCAGCATTAACAGGGTATCTGGAAACACCATATATTTT,CASINRVSGNTIYF
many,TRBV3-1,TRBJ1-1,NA,TGTGCCAGCAAACGAGGTGCCGTGAACACTGAAGCTTTCTTT,CASKRGAVNTEAFF
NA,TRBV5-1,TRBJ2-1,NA,TGCGCCAGCAGCCACAGCGCCCCGGGGTACAATGAGCAGTTCTTC,CASSHSAPGYNEQFF
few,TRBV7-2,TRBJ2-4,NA,TGTGCCAGCAGTTCCGACTTTGGCAAAAACATTCAGTACTTC,CASSSDFGKNIQYF
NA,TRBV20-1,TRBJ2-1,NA,TGCAGTGCCCTAGAGTGGAAGCGCCGCAATGAGCAGTTCTTC,CSALEWKRRNEQFF
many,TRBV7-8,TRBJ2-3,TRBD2,TGTGCCAGCAGCTTGGACCTGGGACTAGCTGACACAGATACGCAGTATTTT,CASSLDLGLADTDTQYF
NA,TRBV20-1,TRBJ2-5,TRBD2,TGCAGTGTCGGGACTAGCGTCCAAGAGACCCAGTACTTC,CSVGTSVQETQYF
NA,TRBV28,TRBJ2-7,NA,TGTGCCACCAGACAGGACTACGAGCAGTACTTC,CATRQDYEQYF
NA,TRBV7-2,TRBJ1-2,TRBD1,TGTGCCAGCAGCTTAGTCGTCGGACAGGGTAACTATGGCTACACCTTC,CASSLVVGQGNYGYTF
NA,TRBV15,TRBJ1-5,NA,TGTGCCACCAGCAGCCGTCAGGGCCACAATCAGCCCCAGCATTTT,CATSSRQGHNQPQHF
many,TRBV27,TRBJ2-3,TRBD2,TGTGCCAGCAGTTGGACTAGCGGGGGGCCAATCATCTTT,CASSWTSGGPIIF
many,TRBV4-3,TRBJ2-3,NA,TGCGCCAGCAGCCACACTTCTCGGGACACCAGTACGCAGTATTTT,CASSHTSRDTSTQYF
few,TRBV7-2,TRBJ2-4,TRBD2,TGTGCCAGCAGCTTCACTAGCGGGGGGGCCGGGGTCATTCAGTACTTC,CASSFTSGGAGVIQYF
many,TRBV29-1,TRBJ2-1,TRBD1,TGCAGCGTTGAGGGACAGGGGAGATTAAATGAGCAGTTCTTC,CSVEGQGRLNEQFF
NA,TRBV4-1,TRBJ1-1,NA,TGCGCCAGCAGCCAAGAGATCGATGGCACTGAAGCTTTCTTT,CASSQEIDGTEAFF
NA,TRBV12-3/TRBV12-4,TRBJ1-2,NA,TGTGCCAGCAGTCCACAGGCTTGGGGCAACTATGGCTACACCTTC,CASSPQAWGNYGYTF
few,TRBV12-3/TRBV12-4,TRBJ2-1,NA,TGTGCCAGCACTATGGACCCCCCCTCCTACAATGAGCAGTTCTTC,CASTMDPPSYNEQFF
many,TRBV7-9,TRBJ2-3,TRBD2,TGTGCCAGCACCCTATCCGGCGGACTAGTGAGCACAGATACGCAGTATTTT,CASTLSGGLVSTDTQYF
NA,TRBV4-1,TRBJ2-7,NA,TGCGCCAGCAGCCCGAAGAGTCGTACAGGAACCTACGAGCAGTACTTC,CASSPKSRTGTYEQYF
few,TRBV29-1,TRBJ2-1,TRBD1,TGCAGCGTGGACCGTAGGGACAGGGCCTACAATGAGCAGTTCTTC,CSVDRRDRAYNEQFF
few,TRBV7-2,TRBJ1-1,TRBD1,TGTGCCAGCAGCTTAAGACAGGGGGGAAACACTGAAGCTTTCTTT,CASSLRQGGNTEAFF
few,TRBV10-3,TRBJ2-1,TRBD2,TGTGCCATCAGTGACCCAGGACTAGCGGGGGGCAATGAGCAGTTCTTC,CAISDPGLAGGNEQFF
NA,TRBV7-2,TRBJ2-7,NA,TGTGCCAGCAGCTCCACCATAAGAGAGCAGTACTTC,CASSSTIREQYF
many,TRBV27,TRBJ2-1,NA,TGTGCCAGCAACGAGTGGGGGGGCGCCCCCCCCTACAATGAGCAGTTCTTC,CASNEWGGAPPYNEQFF
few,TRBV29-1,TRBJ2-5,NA,TGCAGCGCAGGGGGGGGAGAGACCCAGTACTTC,CSAGGGETQYF
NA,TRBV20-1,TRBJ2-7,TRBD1,TGCAGTGCCATGAAACAGGGGATGGACGAGCAGTACTTC,CSAMKQGMDEQYF
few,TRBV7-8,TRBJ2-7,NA,TGTGCCAGCACCCTGGACGTTAGCTCCTACGAGCAGTACTTC,CASTLDVSSYEQYF
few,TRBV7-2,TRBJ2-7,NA,TGTGCCAGCAGCTTAGTAAGGAGCAACGAGCAGTACTTC,CASSLVRSNEQYF
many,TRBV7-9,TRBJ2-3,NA,TGTGCCAGCAGCTTAGCACAGGGAAGCACAGATACGCAGTATTTT,CASSLAQGSTDTQYF
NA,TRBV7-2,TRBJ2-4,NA,TGTGCCAGCAGCCAAGGGCGTATAGCCAAAAACATTCAGTACTTC,CASSQGRIAKNIQYF
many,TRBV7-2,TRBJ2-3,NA,TGTGCCAGCAGCGCCACTCGTACGCAGTATTTT,CASSATRTQYF
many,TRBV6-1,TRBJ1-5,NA,TGTGCCAGCAGTGAAGGGTTAACGGTTCAGGGGTGGGCTCAGCCCCAGCATTTT,CASSEGLTVQGWAQPQHF
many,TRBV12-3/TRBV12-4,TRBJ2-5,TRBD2,TGTGCCAGCAATACCGGGACTAGCGGGGCGGAGTCCAAAGAGACCCAGTACTTC,CASNTGTSGAESKETQYF
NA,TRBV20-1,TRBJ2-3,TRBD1,TGCAGTGCTAGTCAACAGGGGAGCACAGATACGCAGTATTTT,CSASQQGSTDTQYF
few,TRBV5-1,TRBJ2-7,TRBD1,TGCGCCAGCAGCGCGGGACAGGAGATCTACGAGCAGTACTTC,CASSAGQEIYEQYF
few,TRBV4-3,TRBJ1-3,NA,TGCGCCAGCAGCCACCGGGGGTCAGGAAACACCATATATTTT,CASSHRGSGNTIYF